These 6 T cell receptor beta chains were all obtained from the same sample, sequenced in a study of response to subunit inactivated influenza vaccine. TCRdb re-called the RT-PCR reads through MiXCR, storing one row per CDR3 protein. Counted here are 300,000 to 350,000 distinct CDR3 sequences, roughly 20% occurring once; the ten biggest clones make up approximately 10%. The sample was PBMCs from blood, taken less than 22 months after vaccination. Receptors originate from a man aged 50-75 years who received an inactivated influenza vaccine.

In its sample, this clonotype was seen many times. In DNA form, the CDR3 reads TGCAGTGCTAGTGGCGGATCCAGGGGGCGAAACTATGGCTACACCTTC. Translating it yields CSASGGSRGRNYGYTF. The chain is built from TRBV20-1 and TRBJ1-2, with TRBD1 matching 8 bases. This CDR3 spans 16 amino acids. With 3 bases clipped from V and 2 bases from J, the junction kept 11 bases outside the gene matches. CDR1 is DFQATT and CDR2 is SNEGSKA in the germline V gene (reference sequence).

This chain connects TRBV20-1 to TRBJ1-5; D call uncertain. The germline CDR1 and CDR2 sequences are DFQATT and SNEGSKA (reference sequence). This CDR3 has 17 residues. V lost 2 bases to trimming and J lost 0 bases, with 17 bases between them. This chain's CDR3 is CSARRGVEGYSNQPQHF. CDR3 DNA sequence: TGCAGTGCTAGACGGGGAGTAGAGGGTTATAGCAATCAGCCCCAGCATTTT.

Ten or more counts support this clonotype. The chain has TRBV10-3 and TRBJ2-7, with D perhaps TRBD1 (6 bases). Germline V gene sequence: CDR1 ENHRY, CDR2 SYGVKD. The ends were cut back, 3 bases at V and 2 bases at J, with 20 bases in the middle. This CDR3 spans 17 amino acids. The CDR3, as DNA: TGTGCCATCAGTGAAGGACTTGGGGCAGGGGATACCTACGAGCAGTACTTC. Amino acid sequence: CAISEGLGAGDTYEQYF.

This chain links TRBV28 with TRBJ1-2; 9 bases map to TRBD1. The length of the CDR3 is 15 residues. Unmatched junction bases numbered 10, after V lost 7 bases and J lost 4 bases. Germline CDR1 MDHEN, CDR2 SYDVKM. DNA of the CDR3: TGTGCCAGCAACGACCGGGACAGGGATTCCTATGGCTACACCTTC. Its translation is CASNDRDRDSYGYTF.

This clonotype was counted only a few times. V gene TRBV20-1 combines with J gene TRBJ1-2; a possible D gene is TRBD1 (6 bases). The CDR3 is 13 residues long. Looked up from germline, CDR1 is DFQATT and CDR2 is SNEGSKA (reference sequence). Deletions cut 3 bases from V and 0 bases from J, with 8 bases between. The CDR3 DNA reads TGCAGTGCTAGGAGGACAGCTAACTATGGCTACACCTTC. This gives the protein CSARRTANYGYTF.

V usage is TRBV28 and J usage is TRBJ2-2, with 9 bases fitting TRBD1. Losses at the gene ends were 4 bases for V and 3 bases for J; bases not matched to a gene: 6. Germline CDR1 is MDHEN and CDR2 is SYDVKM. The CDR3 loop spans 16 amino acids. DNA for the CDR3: TGTGCCAGCAGTTCCCCCGGACAGGGGTACACCGGGGAGCTGTTTTTT. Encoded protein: CASSSPGQGYTGELFF.